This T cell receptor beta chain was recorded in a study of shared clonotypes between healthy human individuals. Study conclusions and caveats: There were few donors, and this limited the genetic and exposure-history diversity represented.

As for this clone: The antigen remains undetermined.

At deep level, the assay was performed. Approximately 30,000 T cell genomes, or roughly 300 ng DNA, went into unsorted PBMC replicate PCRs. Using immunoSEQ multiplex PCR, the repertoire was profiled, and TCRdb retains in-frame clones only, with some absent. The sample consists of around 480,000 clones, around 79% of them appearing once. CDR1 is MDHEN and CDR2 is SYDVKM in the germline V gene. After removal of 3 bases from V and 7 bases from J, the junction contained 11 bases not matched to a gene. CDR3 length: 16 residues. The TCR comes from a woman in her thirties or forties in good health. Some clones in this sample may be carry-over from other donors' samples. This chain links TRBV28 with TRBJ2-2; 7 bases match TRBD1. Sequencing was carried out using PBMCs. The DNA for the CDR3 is TGTGCCAGCAGTTTCCCTCAGACAGGGCAGAACGGGGAGCTGTTTTTT. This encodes CASSFPQTGQNGELFF.